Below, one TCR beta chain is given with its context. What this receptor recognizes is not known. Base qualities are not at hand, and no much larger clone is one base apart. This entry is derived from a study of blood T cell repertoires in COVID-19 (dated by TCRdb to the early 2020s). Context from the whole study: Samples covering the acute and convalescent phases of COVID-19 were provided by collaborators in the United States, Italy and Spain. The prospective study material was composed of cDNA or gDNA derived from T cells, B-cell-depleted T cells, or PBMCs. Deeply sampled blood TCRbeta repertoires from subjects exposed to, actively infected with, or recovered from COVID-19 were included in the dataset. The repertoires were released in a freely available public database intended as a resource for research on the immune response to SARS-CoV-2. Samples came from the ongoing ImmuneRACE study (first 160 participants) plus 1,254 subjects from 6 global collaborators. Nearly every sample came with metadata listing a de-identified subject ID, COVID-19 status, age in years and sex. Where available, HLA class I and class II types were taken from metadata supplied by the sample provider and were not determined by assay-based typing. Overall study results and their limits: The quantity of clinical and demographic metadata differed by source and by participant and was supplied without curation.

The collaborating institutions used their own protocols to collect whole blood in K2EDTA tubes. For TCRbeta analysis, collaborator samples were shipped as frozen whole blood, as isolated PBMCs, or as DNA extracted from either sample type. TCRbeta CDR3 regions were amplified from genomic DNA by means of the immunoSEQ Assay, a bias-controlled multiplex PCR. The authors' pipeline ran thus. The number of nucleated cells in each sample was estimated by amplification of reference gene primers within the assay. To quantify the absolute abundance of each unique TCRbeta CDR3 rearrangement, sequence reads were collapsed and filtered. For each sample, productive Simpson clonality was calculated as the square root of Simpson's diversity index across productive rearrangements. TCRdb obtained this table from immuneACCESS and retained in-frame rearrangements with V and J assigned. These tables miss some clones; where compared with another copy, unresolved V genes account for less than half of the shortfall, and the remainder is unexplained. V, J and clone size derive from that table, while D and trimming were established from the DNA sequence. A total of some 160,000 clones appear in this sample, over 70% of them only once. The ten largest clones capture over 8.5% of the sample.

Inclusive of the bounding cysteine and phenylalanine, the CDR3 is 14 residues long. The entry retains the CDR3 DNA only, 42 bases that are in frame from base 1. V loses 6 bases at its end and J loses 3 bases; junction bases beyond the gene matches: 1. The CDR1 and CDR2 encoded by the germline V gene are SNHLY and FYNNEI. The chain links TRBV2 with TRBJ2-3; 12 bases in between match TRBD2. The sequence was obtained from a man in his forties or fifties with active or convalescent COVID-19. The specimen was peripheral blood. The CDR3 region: CASRGTSGTDTQYF. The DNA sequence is TGTGCCAGCAGAGGGACTAGCGGGACAGATACGCAGTATTTT.